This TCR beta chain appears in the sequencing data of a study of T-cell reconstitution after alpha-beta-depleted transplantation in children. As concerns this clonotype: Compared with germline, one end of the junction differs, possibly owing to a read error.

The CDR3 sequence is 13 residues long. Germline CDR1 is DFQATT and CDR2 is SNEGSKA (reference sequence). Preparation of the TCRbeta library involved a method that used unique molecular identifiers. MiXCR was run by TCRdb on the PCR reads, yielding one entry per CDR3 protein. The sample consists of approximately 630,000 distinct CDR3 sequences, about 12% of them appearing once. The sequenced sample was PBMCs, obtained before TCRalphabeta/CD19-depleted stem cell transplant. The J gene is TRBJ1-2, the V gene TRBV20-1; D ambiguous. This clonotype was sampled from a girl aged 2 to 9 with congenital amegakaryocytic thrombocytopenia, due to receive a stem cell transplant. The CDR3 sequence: CSAMGRSHYGYTF. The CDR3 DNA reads TGTAGTGCTATGGGAAGGAGTCACTATGGCTACACCTTC.